This T cell receptor beta chain is from a study of T cell responses to AZD1222 COVID-19 vaccine (dated by TCRdb to the early 2020s). For the wider study: A total of around 240 trial participants underwent TCR sequencing, of whom about 200 received two doses of AZD1222 and some 26 received two doses of the MenACWY control vaccine. Trial participants were enrolled into age subgroups of 18-55, 56-69 and 70-plus years, which contained around 140, 26 and 57 TCR-sequenced participants, respectively. Beyond this particular receptor, the publication reports: Because no day 14 peak-response samples were available, the repertoires could be characterized only after the peak T cell response. The vaccine-associated CD4 TCRs covered the entire spike protein, and the dominant responses fell in regions 160-218 and 743-854. After two AZD1222 doses, spike-specific TCR breadth and depth were significantly higher than at day 0 and than in MenACWY recipients. The 56-69-year group was small, and its depth increase did not reach significance, likely because of low power. Participants were mostly white British, with more females than males. The authors suggested clonal diversity may have been underestimated. Epitopes outside the regions mutated in the B.1.351 and B.1.1.7 variants were reportedly recognized by nearly half of the unique spike-specific TCRs. Only six AZD1222 recipients were SARS-CoV-2 seropositive at baseline, limiting conclusions about previously exposed vaccinees.

In this sample, this clone turned up a few times. Its cognate antigen has yet to be identified. Germline and junction disagree at one end, which may indicate a read error. This specimen's time point label, per the study, means: about 28 days (+/-7) after the second vaccine dose. AZD1222 recipients whose second dose came at about 4 weeks and those whose second dose came at about 12 weeks were combined into one group, since spike-specific TCR depth and breadth did not differ between the two schedules. Samples from vaccinated people were obtained from the UK trials COV001 and COV002, which included a single-blind randomized controlled phase 2/3 trial of AZD1222 (ChAdOx1 nCoV-19) in healthy adults. Trial participant PBMC samples were collected at day 0 and day 28 after the second dose for TCRbeta chain sequencing. The CDR3 regions of human TCRbeta chains were analyzed by immunosequencing. The source study handled its data this way. TCRs in the repertoires were matched against a reference library of SARS-CoV-2-specific TCRs that had been generated with the MIRA antigen-specificity platform. Breadth was defined as the fraction of unique TCRs that were SARS-CoV-2-associated. Depth was defined as the fraction of total T cells that were SARS-CoV-2-associated. Using the MIRA data, each spike-specific TCR was mapped to the spike region that the TCR reacts to and placed in a CD4 or CD8 class. Log10-transformed breadth and depth values were compared by one-way ANOVA with Sidak's multiple comparisons tests. TCRdb re-hosts the immuneACCESS table, in-frame sequences only. Its copies lack some clones; in the studies checked, an unresolved V gene accounts for under half of them, and the cause for the rest is not known. V, J and clone size reflect that table, while D and trimming were determined from the DNA. Counted in this sample were about 130,000 clones; 80% to 90% of them appeared once. The biggest ten clones account for approximately 9.8% of the sample.

This TCR was sampled from an adult who received the AZD1222 COVID-19 vaccine. The source material was peripheral blood, sampled 28 days after the second AZD1222 dose.

The nucleotides are TGTGCCAGCAGTAGCACCGGGACAAGGAATGAGCAGTTCTTC. It encodes CASSSTGTRNEQFF. The rearrangement combines TRBV19 with TRBJ2-1; D gene: possibly TRBD1, on 6 matching bases. CDR1 and CDR2 are drawn from the germline V gene (reference sequence): LNHDA, SQIVND. From the cysteine up to the phenylalanine, the CDR3 has a length of 14 residues. Left in the record is the CDR3 DNA by itself, 42 bases read in frame from the first base.